The following is a TCR beta chain sequence with its context. This entry is derived from a study of blood T cell repertoires in COVID-19. Looking at the study overall: The United States, Italy and Spain provided the acute and convalescent COVID-19 samples.

Germline CDR1 reads MGHDK; CDR2 reads SYGVNS. CDR3 length: 14 residues. Trimming at V came to 0 bases and at J to 5 bases, leaving 3 bases not matched to a gene. Original analysis: Reference gene primers were amplified, and this amplification served to estimate nucleated cell counts. Repertoires were generated with immunoSEQ multiplex PCR, while TCRdb's copy carries only in-frame clones and drops some. D and trimming come from the DNA, and the V and J calls and clone size come from that table. This sample yields tens of thousands of clones, of which roughly 91% are seen a single time; around 5% belongs to the top ten.

The clonotype comes from an elderly woman with active COVID-19. The sample taken for sequencing was peripheral blood. The V call is TRBV25-1, the J call TRBJ2-7; 8 bases align to TRBD1. The CDR3 DNA reads as TGTGCCAGCAGTGAATATGGACAGGGCGACGAGCAGTACTTC. Protein: CASSEYGQGDEQYF.